This TCR beta chain comes out of a study of Ad26.COV2.S vaccination and SARS-CoV-2 variants. From germline, CDR1 is SGDLS and CDR2 YYNGEE. Losses at the gene ends were 3 bases for V and 9 bases for J; bases not matched to a gene: 10. This CDR3 has 17 residues. Assay used: immunoSEQ multiplex PCR; TCRdb lists only in-frame clones, some missing. The sample shows around 400,000 clones, roughly 80% of them seen only once. The treatment denotes: 19 received Ad26.COV2.S at low or high dose, single or two shots; 5 received placebo; per-sample allocation not given. Collection of the samples took place on day 63 after the first injection of vaccine or placebo.

This sequence originates from a person aged 18 to 65 who received the Ad26.COV2.S COVID-19 vaccine or a placebo. This chain joins TRBV9 and TRBJ1-6, with 12 bases aligning to TRBD1. The sample in question was peripheral blood, obtained in a trial of Ad26.COV2.S vaccine versus placebo. CDR3 in amino acids: CASSDRDRGLGGSPLHF. In nucleotides, the CDR3 is TGTGCCAGCAGCGACCGGGACAGGGGGCTTGGCGGTTCACCCCTCCACTTT.